This TCR beta chain stems from a study of T cell changes during pregnancy in multiple sclerosis. Deletions cut 5 bases from V and 4 bases from J, with 14 bases between. This CDR3 region has 14 residues. Germline loops: CDR1 LNHDA, CDR2 SQIVND (reference sequence). TCRdb's table, derived via immunoSEQ multiplex PCR, lists solely in-frame clones and lacks some. The sample holds 69,000 or so clones, around 94% seen once. The sequenced sample was peripheral blood, obtained in the third trimester of pregnancy. This receptor was identified in a female donor in good health, enrolled as a control in a pregnancy study. The rearrangement joins TRBV19 to TRBJ1-1; the D gene is possibly TRBD1 (6 bases). The CDR3 here is CASSPQTGRTEAFF. The DNA of the CDR3 is TGTGCCAGTAGTCCTCAGACAGGCCGCACTGAAGCTTTCTTT.